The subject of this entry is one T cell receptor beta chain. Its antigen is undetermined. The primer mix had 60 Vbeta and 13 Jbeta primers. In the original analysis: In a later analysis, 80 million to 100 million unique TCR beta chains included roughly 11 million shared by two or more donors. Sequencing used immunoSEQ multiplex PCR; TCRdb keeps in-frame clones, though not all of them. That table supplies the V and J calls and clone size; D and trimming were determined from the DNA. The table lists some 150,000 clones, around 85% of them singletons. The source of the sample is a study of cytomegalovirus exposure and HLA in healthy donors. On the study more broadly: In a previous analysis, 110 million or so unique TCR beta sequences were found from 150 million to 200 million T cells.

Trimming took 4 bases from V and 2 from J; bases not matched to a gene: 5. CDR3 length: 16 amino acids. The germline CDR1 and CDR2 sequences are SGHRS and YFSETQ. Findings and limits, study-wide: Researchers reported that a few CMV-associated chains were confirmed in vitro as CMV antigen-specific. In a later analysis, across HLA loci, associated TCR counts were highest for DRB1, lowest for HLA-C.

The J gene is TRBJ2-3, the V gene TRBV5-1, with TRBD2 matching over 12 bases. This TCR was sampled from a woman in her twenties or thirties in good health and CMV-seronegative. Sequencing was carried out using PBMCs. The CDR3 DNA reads TGCGCCAGCAGCATGACTAGCGGGAGCCCCACAGATACGCAGTATTTT. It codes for CASSMTSGSPTDTQYF.